The 15 T cell receptor beta chains below all came from one sample that was sequenced in a study of naive and memory T cell subsets. An equimolar mix of two oligonucleotides served as the beta constant-region primer for TRBC1 and TRBC2. Nested alpha and beta constant-region primers with the SP2 primer drove four PCR rounds on ligated cDNA. MiXCR was run by TCRdb on the UMI-ligation and nested PCR reads, yielding one entry per CDR3 protein. The data show roughly 130,000 distinct CDR3 sequences, 36% seen once. Specimen: central memory CD4+ T cells from blood. The receptors were gathered from a human donor in good health.

The chain uses TRBV7-2 and TRBJ2-4; either TRBD1 or TRBD2 may supply D (5 bases each). Germline V lookup: CDR1 SGHTA, CDR2 FQGNSA. V lost 7 bases, J lost 13 bases, and 23 bases lay in between. This CDR3 has 14 amino acids. As DNA, the CDR3 is TGTGCCAGCACCCTATTCCGGGGCGTCTCAGAGCAGTACTTC. It yields the protein CASTLFRGVSEQYF.

J is TRBJ2-1 and V is TRBV7-6; D may be TRBD2 (5 bases). V lost 0 bases and J 1 base, leaving 13 bases between the germline ends. The length of the CDR3 is 17 residues. CDR1 SGHVS and CDR2 FNYEAQ come from the germline V gene. CDR3 sequence: CASSLAQWESSYNEQFF. CDR3 in DNA: TGTGCCAGCAGCTTAGCGCAGTGGGAGAGTTCCTACAATGAGCAGTTCTTC.

This clonotype was picked up a small number of times. This chain joins TRBV5-5 and TRBJ2-3, with TRBD2 matching over 11 bases. The V and J ends lost 7 bases and 5 bases, in that order; junction bases with no gene match: 9. Germline CDR1 SGHKS, CDR2 YYEKEE (reference sequence). The CDR3 has 15 residues. As DNA, the CDR3 is TGTGCCAGCGGATTAGCGGGAGGGCGTATAGATACGCAGTATTTT. Protein product: CASGLAGGRIDTQYF.

There are a few counts of this clonotype. V usage is TRBV14 and J usage is TRBJ2-3; 9 bases map to TRBD1. The CDR3 spans 16 residues. Germline-derived CDR1 and CDR2 are SGHDN and FVKESK. V shed 4 bases, J shed 3 bases, and the junction held 8 bases outside the gene matches. The CDR3 protein is CASSPHRGQGTDTQYF. For the CDR3, the DNA is TGTGCCAGCAGCCCCCACCGAGGACAGGGGACAGATACGCAGTATTTT.

CDR3 loop: CASSYRGATNEKLFF. The CDR3 DNA is TGTGCCAGCAGTTACCGGGGGGCAACTAATGAAAAACTGTTTTTT. The gene calls are TRBV6-5 and TRBJ1-4; weak D call: TRBD1 (5 bases). There are 15 residues in the CDR3. Germline V gene data show CDR1 as MNHEY and CDR2 as SVGAGI. V lost 2 bases to trimming and J lost 0 bases, with 7 bases between them.

The chain links TRBV6-6 to TRBJ2-2; D is ambiguous. V shed 2 bases and J shed 6 bases, with 10 bases lying between them. The CDR3 runs 14 residues. Germline V gives CDR1 MNHNY, CDR2 SVGAGI (reference sequence). The CDR3 here is CASSYGLKAGELFF. The CDR3 nucleotides read TGTGCCAGCAGTTACGGGCTGAAGGCCGGGGAGCTGTTTTTT.

This sequence joins TRBV12-5 and TRBJ2-1, with 10 bases aligning to TRBD2. The CDR3 consists of 16 residues. V lost 1 base and J lost 8; bases outside the gene matches: 8. Per germline, CDR1 LGHNT and CDR2 FRNRAP. CDR3 region: CASGLGLAGAIDEQFF. Here the CDR3 DNA reads TGTGCTAGTGGTTTGGGACTAGCGGGTGCTATAGATGAGCAGTTCTTC.

This clonotype showed up just once. The chain couples TRBV7-9 to TRBJ2-2; D may be TRBD2 (5 bases). Germline CDR1 is SEHNR and CDR2 is FQNEAQ (reference sequence). CDR3 length: 15 residues. Deletions cut 6 bases from V and 6 bases from J, with 17 bases between. The CDR3 nucleotides read TGTGCCAGCAGTCTTGTCGGGGTTTTAGCCGGGGAGCTGTTTTTT. Its translation: CASSLVGVLAGELFF. Together with reference TRBV7-9 and TRBJ2-2, the CDR3 gives the full variable domain: DTGVSQNPRHKITKRGQNVTFRCDPISEHNRLYWYRQTLGQGPEFLTYFQNEAQLEKSRLLSDRFSAERPKGSFSTLEIQRTEQGDSAMYLCASSLVGVLAGELFFGEGSRLTVL.

The V gene is TRBV2, the J gene TRBJ2-1; D is unclear. Germline CDR1 and CDR2: SNHLY and FYNNEI. Trimming stripped 3 bases from V and 8 bases from J, with 8 bases between. There are 12 residues in the CDR3. The CDR3 coding sequence is TGTGCCAGCAGTGACTATGTGGATGAGCAGTTCTTC. It codes for CASSDYVDEQFF.

This chain connects TRBV11-1 to TRBJ2-1; possible D gene TRBD2, 6 bases. Looked up from germline, CDR1 is SGHAT and CDR2 is FQDESV (reference sequence). The V gene lost 5 bases and the J gene lost 7 bases, with 18 bases spanning the gap. There are 15 residues in the CDR3. CDR3 DNA: TGTGCCAGCAGCCTACGCGGAGGGCCAGGGAATGAGCAGTTCTTC. Translated: CASSLRGGPGNEQFF.

V gene TRBV20-1 combines with J gene TRBJ1-1, with 7 bases aligning to TRBD1. After removal of 1 base from V and 7 bases from J, the junction contained 6 bases not matched to a gene. The CDR3 consists of 13 residues. CDR1 is DFQATT, CDR2 SNEGSKA, per germline (reference sequence). The CDR3 region is CSARGGTENEAFF. Here the CDR3 DNA reads TGCAGTGCTAGAGGGGGGACAGAAAATGAAGCTTTCTTT.

This clonotype was counted between two and nine times. The rearrangement links TRBV28 to TRBJ1-5; D ambiguous. CDR3 length equals 13 residues. V was clipped by 5 bases and J by 6 bases, with 11 bases between them. CDR1 and CDR2 from the germline V gene are MDHEN and SYDVKM. CDR3 sequence: CASSRDRAQPQHF. The CDR3 DNA reads as TGTGCCAGCAGTCGAGACCGAGCTCAGCCCCAGCATTTT.

V gene TRBV6-5 combines with J gene TRBJ1-2, with a tentative D call TRBD1 (5 bases). The V and J ends lost 4 bases and 8 bases respectively, with 14 bases between them. This CDR3 is 13 amino acids long. Germline V gene sequence: CDR1 MNHEY, CDR2 SVGAGI. CDR3 in amino acids: CASSWGGFRGYTF. CDR3 DNA sequence: TGTGCCAGCAGTTGGGGGGGGTTTCGCGGCTACACCTTC.

This rearrangement joins TRBV15 to TRBJ1-6, with 7 bases that match TRBD1. The CDR3 covers 14 residues. The trim removed 8 bases at V and 7 bases at J, leaving 8 bases unmatched. Germline CDR1 and CDR2: LNHNV and YYDKDF (reference sequence). The CDR3 sequence is CATGYRDSNSPLHF. CDR3 DNA: TGTGCCACCGGTTACCGGGACAGCAATTCACCCCTCCACTTT.

There are a few counts of this clonotype. The chain couples TRBV10-2 to TRBJ2-7; tentative D call: TRBD1 (5 bases). This CDR3 spans 12 amino acids. With 7 bases removed from V and 2 bases from J, the gap between germline ends came to 9 bases. The germline CDR1 and CDR2 sequences are WSHSY and SAAADI. The CDR3 coding sequence is TGCGCCAGCACGCAGGGTACCTACGAGCAGTACTTC. It is translated as CASTQGTYEQYF.